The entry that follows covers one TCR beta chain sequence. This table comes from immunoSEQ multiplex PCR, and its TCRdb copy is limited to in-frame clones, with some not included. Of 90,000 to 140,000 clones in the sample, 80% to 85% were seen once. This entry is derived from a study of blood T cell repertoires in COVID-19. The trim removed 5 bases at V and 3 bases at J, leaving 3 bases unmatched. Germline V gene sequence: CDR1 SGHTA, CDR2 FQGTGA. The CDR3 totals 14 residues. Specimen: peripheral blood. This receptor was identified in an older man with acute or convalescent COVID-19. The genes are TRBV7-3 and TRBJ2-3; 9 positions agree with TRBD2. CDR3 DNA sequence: TGTGCCAGCAGCCTAGCGGGAATTACAGATACGCAGTATTTT. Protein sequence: CASSLAGITDTQYF.